This TCR beta chain was identified in a study of cytomegalovirus exposure and HLA in healthy donors. Study outcomes and limitations: Productive rates of about 90% or about 30% were seen for most TCR beta V segments in an earlier analysis.

On this clone: Its target is not known.

Both 60 Vbeta primers and 13 Jbeta primers went into the PCR. Per the authors' pipeline: As a later analysis found, there were 82 million or so unique TCR beta chains, of which around 9.9 million were shared. The protocol was immunoSEQ multiplex PCR, while the TCRdb copy is restricted to in-frame clones and leaves out a portion. Clone size and V and J calls were adopted from that table, with D and trimming inferred from the DNA. Of approximately 220,000 clones listed, about 80% are singletons. Sequencing input: PBMCs. This receptor was identified in a male donor in good health and CMV-seronegative.

The CDR3 bases are TGCAGCGTTGAAAAGGGAGGTCAAGAGACCCAGTACTTC. Amino acid sequence: CSVEKGGQETQYF. The chain recombines TRBV29-1 with TRBJ2-5; D perhaps matches TRBD2 (6 bases). The CDR3 is made up of 13 amino acids. Deletions cut 2 bases from V and 2 bases from J, with 9 bases between. Germline assignment: CDR1 SQVTM and CDR2 ANQGSEA.